This TCR beta chain was captured in a study of blood T cell repertoires in COVID-19. Study as a whole: Specimens from acute and convalescent COVID-19 originated in the United States, Italy and Spain. The analysed material was cDNA or gDNA that came from T cells, B-cell-depleted T cells, or PBMCs.

In the authors' methods: Estimated nucleated cell counts came from reference gene primer amplification. Some clones are missing from TCRdb's copy, which holds only in-frame ones; the method was immunoSEQ multiplex PCR. Clone size and the V and J calls come from that table; the DNA yielded D and trimming. The repertoire includes a few hundred thousand clones, more than 75% of them detected once, and over 2% sits in the top ten. V lost 5 bases, J lost 6 bases, and 20 bases stayed unmatched. The germline V gene encodes CDR1 SGHAT and CDR2 FQNNGV. This CDR3 is 19 amino acids long. The TCR sequence derives from a woman aged 50 to 60 with acute or convalescent COVID-19. The sequenced sample was peripheral blood. The chain couples TRBV11-2 to TRBJ2-1; TRBD1 aligns across 9 bases. The CDR3 spells CASSLPQLLTGQGANEQFF. The CDR3 coding sequence is TGTGCCAGCAGCCTCCCACAATTATTAACGGGACAGGGTGCCAATGAGCAGTTCTTC.